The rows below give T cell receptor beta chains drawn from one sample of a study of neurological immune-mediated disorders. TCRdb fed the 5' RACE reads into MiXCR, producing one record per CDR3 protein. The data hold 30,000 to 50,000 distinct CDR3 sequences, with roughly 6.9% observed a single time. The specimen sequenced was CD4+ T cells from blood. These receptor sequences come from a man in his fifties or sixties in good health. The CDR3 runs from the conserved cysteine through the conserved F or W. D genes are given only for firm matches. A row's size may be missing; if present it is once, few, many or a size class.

TGTGCCAGCAGCCTGACAGGGAGTAACACTGAAGCTTTCTTT	CASSLTGSNTEAFF	many	TRBD1	TRBJ1-1	TRBV7-9
TGCAGTGCTAACACAGGGGGCTACGAGCAGTACTTC	CSANTGGYEQYF	.	TRBD1	TRBJ2-7	TRBV20-1
TGTGCCAGCAGCCGGGACAGGGAAGAGGAGCTGTTTTTT	CASSRDREEELFF	many	TRBD1	TRBJ2-2	TRBV7-3
TGTGCCAGCAGCGTAACTAGCGGGAGGGTCGGTGAGCAGTTCTTC	CASSVTSGRVGEQFF	many	TRBD2	TRBJ2-1	TRBV7-3
TGTGCCAGCAGTACTCGCGGGACGGGAGCCTACGAGCAGTACTTC	CASSTRGTGAYEQYF	many	.	TRBJ2-7	TRBV28
TGTGCCAGCGGAGATGGGGGGGGGGAGACCCAGTACTTC	CASGDGGGETQYF	many	TRBD2	TRBJ2-5	TRBV7-2
TGTGCCAGCAGTTCCGGCCCCCGGGGCCTGGGTTCCTACGAGCAGTACTTC	CASSSGPRGLGSYEQYF	few	.	TRBJ2-7	TRBV6-5
TGTGCCAGCAGCTTATGGGTTGGGCAGTCAGGCAATGAGCAGTTCTTC	CASSLWVGQSGNEQFF	many	.	TRBJ2-1	TRBV7-9
TGTGCCAGCAGTCCGTGGTCCACAGATACGCAGTATTTT	CASSPWSTDTQYF	many	.	TRBJ2-3	TRBV28
TGTGCCAGCAGTTTTGGACTAGCGGCCTACGAGCAGTACTTC	CASSFGLAAYEQYF	many	TRBD2	TRBJ2-7	TRBV12-3/TRBV12-4
TGTGCCAGCAGCCGGACTAGAGATGAGCAGTACTTC	CASSRTRDEQYF	many	TRBD2	TRBJ2-7	TRBV9
TGTGCCAGCAGCCATAACATTCAGTACTTC	CASSHNIQYF	many	.	TRBJ2-4	TRBV11-2
TGTGCCAGCAGTTTCGTAGTGGGCGGCACAGATACGCAGTATTTT	CASSFVVGGTDTQYF	.	.	TRBJ2-3	TRBV7-2
TGCAGCGCCTCGTCGTACAGGGAAAAACATGGAGATACGCAGTATTTT	CSASSYREKHGDTQYF	many	.	TRBJ2-3	TRBV29-1
TGTGCCAGCGGGAGACAGGGGCTGAAAAACATTCAGTACTTC	CASGRQGLKNIQYF	many	TRBD1	TRBJ2-4	TRBV28
TGTGCCAGCTCCCTCAGTCTAGCGGGAGGCCCCACCGGGGAGCTGTTTTTT	CASSLSLAGGPTGELFF	many	TRBD2	TRBJ2-2	TRBV18
TGCAGCGTCCCCCGACAACTACGGGACCAAGAGACCCAGTACTTC	CSVPRQLRDQETQYF	many	.	TRBJ2-5	TRBV29-1
TGCAGTGCTCTGCCCCTGGGACTTGCGGGAGGGAACACCGGGGAGCTGTTTTTT	CSALPLGLAGGNTGELFF	many	TRBD2	TRBJ2-2	TRBV20-1
TGTGCCAGCAGCATAGCAGGGGGCCCAGGACAGCCCCAGCATTTT	CASSIAGGPGQPQHF	many	TRBD1	TRBJ1-5	TRBV7-6
TGCAGCGTGACTGAACTAGCGGCTTTCACAGATACGCAGTATTTT	CSVTELAAFTDTQYF	few	TRBD2	TRBJ2-3	TRBV29-1
TGTGCCACTCAACGGGTTCAGCTAGACAATGAGCAGTTCTTC	CATQRVQLDNEQFF	many	.	TRBJ2-1	TRBV10-3
TGCGCCAGCAGCTTGGACGGGGGAGGGTCCTACGAGCAGTACTTC	CASSLDGGGSYEQYF	many	TRBD2	TRBJ2-7	TRBV5-1
TGTGCCACACTCCGGGACAGGATTGGTGGGGCCAACGTCCTGACTTTC	CATLRDRIGGANVLTF	many	TRBD1	TRBJ2-6	TRBV6-2/TRBV6-3
TGCAGCGTTGAAGATATCAGGGCTGAGCGGTACAATGAGCAGTTCTTC	CSVEDIRAERYNEQFF	medium-sized	.	TRBJ2-1	TRBV29-1
TGTGCCAGCAGCTTGGCACTGACTAACCCTCGCAATGAGCAGTTCTTC	CASSLALTNPRNEQFF	many	.	TRBJ2-1	TRBV5-4
TGTGCCAGCAGTTACGAAATTGGTGGCGACAGGGTCACTGGCTACACCTTC	CASSYEIGGDRVTGYTF	many	TRBD1	TRBJ1-2	TRBV6-2/TRBV6-3
TGTGCCAGCAAGATAGGGGGGAGACTAGCGGGAGGTTCCTCCTACGAGCAGTACTTC	CASKIGGRLAGGSSYEQYF	many	TRBD2	TRBJ2-7	TRBV12-3/TRBV12-4
TGTGCCAGCAGCCCATACGGGGACAGGAGAGGGACCCAGTACTTC	CASSPYGDRRGTQYF	many	TRBD1	TRBJ2-5	TRBV7-9
TGTGCCAGCTCACCTCCTTCCGAGCGGCATGAGCAGTTCTTC	CASSPPSERHEQFF	.	.	TRBJ2-1	TRBV18
TGTGCCAGCAGCGCCGACAGGCCCGCTGTTTCGTACTTC	CASSADRPAVSYF	many	.	TRBJ2-7	TRBV7-2
TGCAGTGCACTCGACCCCGCTACGGGGGATACGCAGTATTTT	CSALDPATGDTQYF	many	.	TRBJ2-3	TRBV20-1
TGCAGTGCTAGAGAGGGGCCCCGCCGGGAGCTGTTTTTT	CSAREGPRRELFF	many	.	TRBJ2-2	TRBV20-1
TGTGCCAGCAGTTACTCGGGACGGAGGAAGGGCCCCTCCTACGAGCAGTACTTC	CASSYSGRRKGPSYEQYF	many	.	TRBJ2-7	TRBV6-2/TRBV6-3
TGTGCCATCAGGGCTCAGGCTATCCGGGACTACGAGCAGTACTTC	CAIRAQAIRDYEQYF	many	.	TRBJ2-7	TRBV10-3
TGTGCCAGCAGCTTATATAGCGGGACCTACGAGCAGTACTTC	CASSLYSGTYEQYF	many	TRBD2	TRBJ2-7	TRBV11-1
TGTGCCAGCAGCTTGGAACAGGGGCAGGTCGAGCAGTACTTC	CASSLEQGQVEQYF	many	TRBD1	TRBJ2-7	TRBV5-5
TGCAGTGCTAGGGAGACTAGCGGAAGCACAGATACGCAGTATTTT	CSARETSGSTDTQYF	many	TRBD2	TRBJ2-3	TRBV20-1
TGTGCCAGCAGTTTGATCTACAATGAGCAGTTCTTC	CASSLIYNEQFF	.	.	TRBJ2-1	TRBV12-3/TRBV12-4
TGTGCCAGCAGCTTAGCCTCGACAGGGATAGAGACCCAGTACTTC	CASSLASTGIETQYF	many	TRBD1	TRBJ2-5	TRBV7-2
TGTGCCAGCAGCTTGAATCTAGCGGGAGAGACCCAGTACTTC	CASSLNLAGETQYF	many	TRBD2	TRBJ2-5	TRBV7-2
TGTGCCAGCAGCGCGTCTAGCGGGAGGTCTTCCTACGAGCAGTACTTC	CASSASSGRSSYEQYF	many	TRBD2	TRBJ2-7	TRBV7-2
TGCAGTAGAGGGCTAGCTGACTACGAGCAGTACTTC	CSRGLADYEQYF	many	.	TRBJ2-7	TRBV20-1
TGCAGTGCTAGACCAGGGACTAGCGGGGGTTACGAGCAGTACTTC	CSARPGTSGGYEQYF	many	TRBD2	TRBJ2-7	TRBV20-1
TGTGCCAGCAGCCGACGGGGCGGGAGCTCCTACAATGAGCAGTTCTTC	CASSRRGGSSYNEQFF	few	TRBD2	TRBJ2-1	TRBV4-2
TGTGCCAGCCATGATGTGGCAGCGAACACCGGGGAGCTGTTTTTT	CASHDVAANTGELFF	many	.	TRBJ2-2	TRBV2
TGTGCCAGCAACTCGATACGGGGGCCGGGGGGCAATCAGCCCCAGCATTTT	CASNSIRGPGGNQPQHF	many	.	TRBJ1-5	TRBV6-6
TGCAGCGTTGAACTCCGGGACAATCAGCCCCAGCATTTT	CSVELRDNQPQHF	many	.	TRBJ1-5	TRBV29-1
TGTGCCAGCAGCCCCCGACAGCGGACCCCCATCAGGTACGAGCAGTACTTC	CASSPRQRTPIRYEQYF	many	.	TRBJ2-7	TRBV3-1
TGTGCCAGCAGTTTACCCCCCCGGGCCCAGTACTTC	CASSLPPRAQYF	many	.	TRBJ2-5	TRBV28